Listed below are T cell receptor beta chains from one sample, sequenced in a study of T cell changes during pregnancy in multiple sclerosis. Profiling relied on immunoSEQ multiplex PCR, and the TCRdb table lists in-frame clones only, not all of them. In the table there are over 60,000 clones, roughly nine tenths of which are singletons. This sample comprised CD4+ T cells from peripheral blood mononuclear cells, obtained in the third trimester of pregnancy. The receptors originated from a female donor in good health, enrolled as a control in a pregnancy study. CDR3s include the opening cysteine and the closing phenylalanine or tryptophan. The order of the fields is D gene, V gene, clone size, J gene, CDR3 protein, CDR3 DNA. The D gene is left open where the match is weak. For some rows the clone size is stated as once, few or many, or as a class when expanded; others skip it.

d_call: TRBD1
v_call: TRBV7-8
clone_size: -
j_call: TRBJ1-5
cdr3_aa: CASSLNEWTGLNQPQHF
cdr3_nt: TGTGCCAGCAGCTTAAACGAGTGGACAGGGTTGAATCAGCCCCAGCATTTT

d_call: -
v_call: TRBV7-2
clone_size: -
j_call: TRBJ1-1
cdr3_aa: CASSLDVGAFF
cdr3_nt: TGTGCCAGCAGCTTAGACGTCGGAGCTTTCTTT

d_call: -
v_call: TRBV5-1
clone_size: -
j_call: TRBJ1-5
cdr3_aa: CASSPEQGDLGPQHF
cdr3_nt: TGCGCCAGCAGCCCGGAGCAGGGCGACTTGGGACCCCAGCATTTT

d_call: TRBD1
v_call: TRBV7-2
clone_size: -
j_call: TRBJ2-2
cdr3_aa: CASSAGTGNTGELFF
cdr3_nt: TGTGCCAGCAGCGCCGGGACAGGGAACACCGGGGAGCTGTTTTTT

d_call: -
v_call: TRBV13
clone_size: -
j_call: TRBJ1-6
cdr3_aa: CASSLKSSKGDNSPLHF
cdr3_nt: TGTGCCAGCAGCCTCAAATCCAGTAAAGGGGATAATTCACCCCTCCACTTT

d_call: -
v_call: TRBV6-4
clone_size: -
j_call: TRBJ1-2
cdr3_aa: CASSMVVNSGGYTF
cdr3_nt: TGTGCCAGCAGTATGGTAGTTAACAGCGGTGGCTACACCTTC

d_call: -
v_call: TRBV18
clone_size: -
j_call: TRBJ1-4
cdr3_aa: CASSPRRATNEKLFF
cdr3_nt: TGTGCCAGCTCACCACGCAGGGCAACTAATGAAAAACTGTTTTTT

d_call: TRBD1
v_call: TRBV5-4
clone_size: -
j_call: TRBJ1-2
cdr3_aa: CASSVGTGDGYTF
cdr3_nt: TGTGCCAGCAGCGTCGGGACAGGGGATGGCTACACCTTC

d_call: -
v_call: TRBV25-1
clone_size: once
j_call: TRBJ2-2
cdr3_aa: CASSPAESFTGELFF
cdr3_nt: TGTGCCAGCAGTCCGGCGGAATCATTCACCGGGGAGCTGTTTTTT

d_call: -
v_call: TRBV19
clone_size: -
j_call: TRBJ2-1
cdr3_aa: CASSMTGRRGSYNEQFF
cdr3_nt: TGTGCCAGTAGTATGACAGGGCGGCGGGGCTCCTACAATGAGCAGTTCTTC

d_call: -
v_call: TRBV6-6
clone_size: -
j_call: TRBJ1-1
cdr3_aa: CASSTSGDRVTEAFF
cdr3_nt: TGTGCCAGCAGTACATCAGGGGATCGGGTCACTGAAGCTTTCTTT

d_call: TRBD1
v_call: TRBV7-6
clone_size: -
j_call: TRBJ2-5
cdr3_aa: CASSLGEGGLGETQYF
cdr3_nt: TGTGCCAGCAGCTTAGGGGAAGGGGGCTTGGGGGAGACCCAGTACTTC

d_call: TRBD2
v_call: TRBV5-4
clone_size: -
j_call: TRBJ2-2
cdr3_aa: CASSPRTRVGANTGELFF
cdr3_nt: TGTGCCAGCAGTCCTCGGACTAGGGTCGGCGCGAACACCGGGGAGCTGTTTTTT

d_call: TRBD1
v_call: TRBV5-5
clone_size: -
j_call: TRBJ1-2
cdr3_aa: CASSFGQGPNYGYTF
cdr3_nt: TGTGCCAGCAGCTTCGGACAGGGCCCTAACTATGGCTACACCTTC

d_call: -
v_call: TRBV5-4
clone_size: -
j_call: TRBJ2-3
cdr3_aa: CASSLVGSLTDTQYF
cdr3_nt: TGTGCCAGCAGCTTGGTGGGGAGCCTCACAGATACGCAGTATTTT

d_call: TRBD1
v_call: TRBV9
clone_size: -
j_call: TRBJ1-2
cdr3_aa: CASSGGTWTGRNYGYTF
cdr3_nt: TGTGCCAGCAGCGGGGGGACATGGACAGGGCGGAACTATGGCTACACCTTC

d_call: -
v_call: TRBV10-3
clone_size: -
j_call: TRBJ2-3
cdr3_aa: CAIRGNDRHSSTDTQYF
cdr3_nt: TGTGCCATCAGAGGAAACGACAGACACTCTAGCACAGATACGCAGTATTTT

d_call: -
v_call: TRBV4-1
clone_size: -
j_call: TRBJ1-5
cdr3_aa: CASSPLGGGNQPQHF
cdr3_nt: TGCGCCAGCAGCCCCCTCGGGGGGGGCAATCAGCCCCAGCATTTT

d_call: TRBD2
v_call: TRBV30
clone_size: -
j_call: TRBJ2-7
cdr3_aa: CAWQAGYEQYF
cdr3_nt: TGTGCCTGGCAAGCGGGGTACGAGCAGTACTTC

d_call: -
v_call: TRBV15
clone_size: -
j_call: TRBJ1-1
cdr3_aa: CATSRDKGVAEAFF
cdr3_nt: TGTGCCACCAGCAGAGATAAGGGAGTCGCTGAAGCTTTCTTT

d_call: -
v_call: TRBV29-1
clone_size: -
j_call: TRBJ2-5
cdr3_aa: CSVEVGGEETQYF
cdr3_nt: TGCAGCGTTGAAGTGGGGGGAGAAGAGACCCAGTACTTC

d_call: TRBD1
v_call: TRBV7-3
clone_size: -
j_call: TRBJ2-5
cdr3_aa: CASSPNRGETQYF
cdr3_nt: TGTGCCAGCAGCCCTAACAGGGGGGAGACCCAGTACTTC

d_call: TRBD1
v_call: TRBV5-5
clone_size: -
j_call: TRBJ1-3
cdr3_aa: CASSETGNAGNTIYF
cdr3_nt: TGTGCCAGCAGCGAGACAGGGAACGCTGGAAACACCATATATTTT

d_call: -
v_call: TRBV30
clone_size: -
j_call: TRBJ1-1
cdr3_aa: CAWSADLGRRTEAFF
cdr3_nt: TGTGCCTGGAGTGCCGATCTAGGAAGGAGAACTGAAGCTTTCTTT

d_call: -
v_call: TRBV9
clone_size: -
j_call: TRBJ2-2
cdr3_aa: CASSGRTANTGELFF
cdr3_nt: TGTGCCAGCAGCGGGAGGACAGCGAACACCGGGGAGCTGTTTTTT

d_call: TRBD1
v_call: TRBV19
clone_size: -
j_call: TRBJ2-6
cdr3_aa: CASSIWAGGAGANVLTF
cdr3_nt: TGTGCCAGTAGTATTTGGGCAGGGGGCGCCGGGGCCAACGTCCTGACTTTC

d_call: TRBD1
v_call: TRBV19
clone_size: -
j_call: TRBJ1-2
cdr3_aa: CASKRQGYNGYTF
cdr3_nt: TGTGCCAGTAAGAGACAGGGGTATAATGGCTACACCTTC

d_call: -
v_call: TRBV5-4
clone_size: -
j_call: TRBJ2-2
cdr3_aa: CASSLAARENTGELFF
cdr3_nt: TGTGCCAGCAGCTTGGCGGCCAGGGAAAACACCGGGGAGCTGTTTTTT

d_call: TRBD1
v_call: TRBV5-1
clone_size: -
j_call: TRBJ1-2
cdr3_aa: CASSLEPDRGYGYTF
cdr3_nt: TGCGCCAGCAGCTTGGAGCCGGACAGGGGCTATGGCTACACCTTC

d_call: TRBD1
v_call: TRBV7-2
clone_size: -
j_call: TRBJ1-2
cdr3_aa: CASSHGTGVYGYTF
cdr3_nt: TGTGCCAGCAGCCATGGGACAGGGGTATATGGCTACACCTTC

d_call: -
v_call: TRBV5-1
clone_size: -
j_call: TRBJ1-2
cdr3_aa: CASSLFEQGQGYTF
cdr3_nt: TGCGCCAGCAGCTTGTTTGAACAGGGACAAGGCTACACCTTC

d_call: TRBD1
v_call: TRBV19
clone_size: -
j_call: TRBJ1-1
cdr3_aa: CASRLRDRGVNTEAFF
cdr3_nt: TGTGCCAGTAGGCTCCGGGACAGGGGGGTGAACACTGAAGCTTTCTTT

d_call: -
v_call: TRBV30
clone_size: few
j_call: TRBJ1-1
cdr3_aa: CAWSGRGLNTEAFF
cdr3_nt: TGTGCCTGGAGTGGGCGGGGATTGAACACTGAAGCTTTCTTT

d_call: -
v_call: TRBV9
clone_size: -
j_call: TRBJ1-2
cdr3_aa: CASSVGQTPYGYTF
cdr3_nt: TGTGCCAGCAGCGTAGGACAGACTCCCTATGGCTACACCTTC

d_call: -
v_call: TRBV6-6
clone_size: -
j_call: TRBJ1-5
cdr3_aa: CASRELINQPQHF
cdr3_nt: TGTGCCAGCAGGGAGTTAATTAATCAGCCCCAGCATTTT

d_call: TRBD2
v_call: TRBV2
clone_size: -
j_call: TRBJ2-1
cdr3_aa: CASRVTSGLNGEQFF
cdr3_nt: TGTGCCAGCAGGGTGACTAGCGGACTAAATGGGGAGCAGTTCTTC

d_call: -
v_call: TRBV30
clone_size: -
j_call: TRBJ1-2
cdr3_aa: CAWSVGGGYTF
cdr3_nt: TGTGCCTGGAGTGTGGGGGGGGGCTACACCTTC

d_call: -
v_call: TRBV4-3
clone_size: -
j_call: TRBJ1-2
cdr3_aa: CASSQDRRDRNYGYTF
cdr3_nt: TGCGCCAGCAGCCAAGATCGTAGAGACAGGAACTATGGCTACACCTTC

d_call: -
v_call: TRBV6-6
clone_size: -
j_call: TRBJ1-2
cdr3_aa: CASRNPGVDGYTF
cdr3_nt: TGTGCCAGCAGAAATCCAGGGGTTGATGGCTACACCTTC

d_call: TRBD1
v_call: TRBV19
clone_size: -
j_call: TRBJ2-7
cdr3_aa: CASSIAGQGHYEQYF
cdr3_nt: TGTGCCAGTAGTATTGCCGGACAGGGACACTACGAGCAGTACTTC

d_call: TRBD1
v_call: TRBV13
clone_size: once
j_call: TRBJ1-4
cdr3_aa: CASSYYRGVKTNEKLFF
cdr3_nt: TGTGCCAGCAGCTACTACAGGGGGGTGAAAACTAATGAAAAACTGTTTTTT

d_call: TRBD1
v_call: TRBV30
clone_size: -
j_call: TRBJ2-1
cdr3_aa: CAWQPDRGLHEQFF
cdr3_nt: TGTGCCTGGCAGCCTGACAGGGGGCTGCATGAGCAGTTCTTC

d_call: TRBD2
v_call: TRBV7-2
clone_size: -
j_call: TRBJ2-5
cdr3_aa: CASSLPSGGWETQYF
cdr3_nt: TGTGCCAGCAGCTTACCTAGCGGGGGGTGGGAGACCCAGTACTTC

d_call: -
v_call: TRBV5-1
clone_size: -
j_call: TRBJ2-7
cdr3_aa: CASSPETSGYEQYF
cdr3_nt: TGCGCTAGCAGCCCCGAGACTAGTGGCTACGAGCAGTACTTC

d_call: -
v_call: TRBV9
clone_size: -
j_call: TRBJ2-1
cdr3_aa: CASRGGQGLFNEQFF
cdr3_nt: TGTGCCAGCAGGGGAGGGCAGGGGTTGTTTAATGAGCAGTTCTTC

d_call: -
v_call: TRBV5-6
clone_size: -
j_call: TRBJ1-6
cdr3_aa: CASSRGADSSYNSPLHF
cdr3_nt: TGTGCCAGCAGCCGGGGGGCAGACAGCTCCTATAATTCACCCCTCCACTTT

d_call: TRBD2
v_call: TRBV4-3
clone_size: -
j_call: TRBJ2-3
cdr3_aa: CASSQDFAGGFLDTQYF
cdr3_nt: TGCGCCAGCAGCCAAGATTTCGCGGGGGGGTTCTTGGATACGCAGTATTTT